Listed here are 4 T cell receptor beta chains from one sample, sequenced in a study of T cells in Graves' hyperthyroidism and ophthalmopathy. Researchers took RNA transcripts and amplified the TCR beta CDR3 regions from them. First-round RT-PCR targeting the TCR CDR3 was performed with the HTBI primer set. TCRdb re-derived calls from the multiplex PCR reads in MiXCR, one entry per CDR3 protein. The sample consists of hundreds of thousands of distinct CDR3 sequences, approximately 23% of them appearing once. Material: blood. These receptors came from a woman in her 40s with Graves' ophthalmopathy.

At least ten counts were recorded for this clonotype. The rearrangement uses TRBV29-1 and TRBJ2-5; D may be TRBD1 (7 bases). The germline V and J ends were trimmed by 7 bases and 4 bases, with 16 bases remaining between them. Germline lookup yields CDR1 SQVTM and CDR2 ANQGSEA. CDR3 size: 13 residues. As DNA, the CDR3 is TGCAGCGGCAAATCAGGGGGGCGAGAGACCCAGTACTTC. It encodes CSGKSGGRETQYF.

This chain uses TRBV12-3 or TRBV12-4 with TRBJ1-5; D uncertain. The CDR3 has 14 residues. With 3 bases removed from V and 3 bases from J, the gap between germline ends came to 9 bases. Written as DNA, the CDR3 is TGTGCCAGCAGTTTCTTAATGAACAATCAGCCCCAGCATTTT. Amino acid sequence: CASSFLMNNQPQHF.

This clonotype has ten or more counts. The chain is built from TRBV24-1 and TRBJ2-7, with D perhaps given as TRBD1 or TRBD2 (5 bases each). CDR3 length: 13 amino acids. Germline V CDR1 and CDR2: KGHDR, SFDVKD. The V and J ends lost 3 bases and 6 bases respectively, with 11 bases between them. CDR3 sequence: CATSDGTSLEQYF. As DNA, the CDR3 is TGTGCCACCAGTGATGGGACGTCCCTCGAGCAGTACTTC.

This clonotype was picked up one time. V is TRBV30 and J is TRBJ1-1, with D maybe TRBD1 (5 bases). Germline V gene data show CDR1 as GTSNPN and CDR2 as SVGIG (reference sequence). The CDR3 sequence is 14 residues long. V was trimmed by 2 bases and J by 0 bases, leaving 10 bases between them. CDR3 region: CAWSKGTVNTEAFF. For the CDR3, the DNA is TGTGCCTGGAGTAAAGGGACGGTGAACACTGAAGCTTTCTTT.